This is a list of T cell receptor beta chains from one sample in a study of blood T cell repertoires in COVID-19. Repertoires were generated with immunoSEQ multiplex PCR, while TCRdb's copy carries only in-frame clones and drops some. The data hold some 270,000 clones, with more than 75% observed a single time. Sequences were obtained from peripheral blood. These receptors originate from an elderly woman with COVID-19, enrolled during active disease. CDR3s include the opening cysteine and the closing phenylalanine or tryptophan. A D gene is named only where the DNA matches it firmly. Clone size, where shown, is once, few, many, or a class for clones that have expanded.

clone_size	j_call	v_call	d_call	cdr3_nt	cdr3_aa
.	TRBJ1-1	TRBV27	TRBD1	TGTGCCAGCAGTTCGGACAGGGGAATGAACACTGAAGCTTTCTTT	CASSSDRGMNTEAFF
.	TRBJ2-1	TRBV18	TRBD1	TGTGCCAGCTCACCACCGAGGGGGACAGGGTATGAGCAGTTCTTC	CASSPPRGTGYEQFF
.	TRBJ1-6	TRBV19	.	TGTGCCAGTAGTATAGGTCTCGTTCGTTCACCCCTCCACTTT	CASSIGLVRSPLHF
.	TRBJ2-1	TRBV7-2	TRBD2	TGTGCCAGCAGCTTAGGGGGAGGGTACAATGAGCAGTTCTTC	CASSLGGGYNEQFF
.	TRBJ1-3	TRBV5-1	TRBD1	TGCGCCAGCAGCACCGGGACAGGGGGATCTGGAAACACCATATATTTT	CASSTGTGGSGNTIYF
.	TRBJ2-5	TRBV19	TRBD2	TGTGCCAGTAGTAGCGCGGGACTAGCGGGGGAGACCCAGTACTTC	CASSSAGLAGETQYF
.	TRBJ1-1	TRBV7-2	.	TGTGCCAGCAGCTTAGACAGTTACACTGAAGCTTTCTTT	CASSLDSYTEAFF
.	TRBJ2-6	TRBV19	.	TGTGCCAGTAGTATCCCCCCGGAGTTTACGACTGGGGCCAACGTCCTGACTTTC	CASSIPPEFTTGANVLTF
.	TRBJ1-2	TRBV19	.	TGTGCCAGTATGCCGACAGGAAACTATGGCTACACCTTC	CASMPTGNYGYTF
once	TRBJ1-1	TRBV7-8	.	TGTGCCAGCAGCTTAGGGGGACTTAGGAACACTGAAGCTTTCTTT	CASSLGGLRNTEAFF
.	TRBJ2-1	TRBV7-9	TRBD2	TGTGCCAGCAGCCCGCAGGCGACTAGCGGCTACGTTGAGCAGTTCTTC	CASSPQATSGYVEQFF
.	TRBJ2-5	TRBV11-2	TRBD2	TGTGCCAGCAGCTCGGGACTAGCGGGGCAAGAGACCCAGTACTTC	CASSSGLAGQETQYF
.	TRBJ1-4	TRBV5-1	TRBD1	TGCGCCAGCAGCTTGGGGCCAGGGGGCTCAACTAATGAAAAACTGTTTTTT	CASSLGPGGSTNEKLFF
.	TRBJ1-5	TRBV7-2	.	TGTGCCAGCAGCACCGGCGGGTATCAGCCCCAGCATTTT	CASSTGGYQPQHF
few	TRBJ1-1	TRBV27	TRBD1	TGTGCCAGCAGTCCCCCGTCGACAGGGAATATTGGTGAAGCTTTCTTT	CASSPPSTGNIGEAFF
.	TRBJ1-1	TRBV10-2	.	TGCGCCAGCAGGCAACAGGGAAACACTGAAGCTTTCTTT	CASRQQGNTEAFF
once	TRBJ2-2	TRBV18	.	TGTGCCAGCTCACCACGGGCAGGGCCGAACACCGGGGAGCTGTTTTTT	CASSPRAGPNTGELFF
.	TRBJ1-2	TRBV5-1	TRBD1	TGCGCCAGCAACGGACAGGGGATAGACTATGGCTACACCTTC	CASNGQGIDYGYTF
.	TRBJ1-1	TRBV15	.	TGTGCCACCAGCAGAGGTCTTTCTGAAGCTTTCTTT	CATSRGLSEAFF
.	TRBJ1-2	TRBV19	.	TGTGCCAGTAGTGTGGGGAGATATGGCTACACCTTC	CASSVGRYGYTF
.	TRBJ1-2	TRBV6-5	.	TGTGCCAGCAGGACAGGCAACTATGGCTACACCTTC	CASRTGNYGYTF
.	TRBJ2-7	TRBV4-2	.	TGTGCCAGCAGCCGATTACAACAGGATACAAGCTACGAGCAGTACTTC	CASSRLQQDTSYEQYF
.	TRBJ2-5	TRBV5-1	TRBD1	TGCGCCAGCAGCCCCCCCGGGACAGGGGGAGCAGAGACCCAGTACTTC	CASSPPGTGGAETQYF
.	TRBJ2-3	TRBV10-3	TRBD1	TGTGCCATAACAGGGGACCGCACAGATACGCAGTATTTT	CAITGDRTDTQYF
.	TRBJ1-6	TRBV28	TRBD1	TGTGCCAGCAGTTTACCAGGGGGCGGTGGTCGGAATTCACCCCTCCACTTT	CASSLPGGGGRNSPLHF
once	TRBJ2-5	TRBV7-8	.	TGTGCCAGCAGCTCAACACCGTCAGGGACCCAGTACTTC	CASSSTPSGTQYF
.	TRBJ1-1	TRBV28	.	TGTGCCAGCAGTTTGCCGGGGAGGAGGACTGAAGCTTTCTTT	CASSLPGRRTEAFF
.	TRBJ1-6	TRBV7-2	.	TGTGCCAGCACCCTCCAGCCGGGCGGGAATTCACCCCTCCACTTT	CASTLQPGGNSPLHF
.	TRBJ1-2	TRBV5-1	TRBD1	TGCGCCAGCAGCTTGGACCCAGGGGGCTCTGGCTACACCTTC	CASSLDPGGSGYTF
once	TRBJ2-1	TRBV7-9	TRBD2	TGTGCCAGCAGCTTAACCGGGACTAGCGGGGACAATGAGCAGTTCTTC	CASSLTGTSGDNEQFF
.	TRBJ1-1	TRBV2	.	TGTGCCAGCAGGGAAGGAGAGGGGAACACTGAAGCTTTCTTT	CASREGEGNTEAFF
.	TRBJ2-3	TRBV20-1	TRBD2	TGCAGTGCTAGTCTCGGGACTACTAGCACAGATACGCAGTATTTT	CSASLGTTSTDTQYF
.	TRBJ1-3	TRBV7-9	.	TGTGCCAGCATTCCCAGCTCTGGAAACACCATATATTTT	CASIPSSGNTIYF
once	TRBJ2-4	TRBV5-5	.	TGTGCCAGCAGCTCCGTTGGGGGGGCGGCCAAAAACATTCAGTACTTC	CASSSVGGAAKNIQYF
.	TRBJ1-5	TRBV5-1	.	TGCGCCAGCAGCTTGGGAGGCAGTCTAAATCAGCCCCAGCATTTT	CASSLGGSLNQPQHF
.	TRBJ1-1	TRBV5-1	.	TGCGCCAGCAGCCTCGACGGCTCGGGTGAAGCTTTCTTT	CASSLDGSGEAFF
.	TRBJ1-1	TRBV12-3/TRBV12-4	.	TGTGCCAGCAGCAGGGTCGGCACTGAAGCTTTCTTT	CASSRVGTEAFF
few	TRBJ2-7	TRBV6-5	TRBD2	TGTGCCAGCACCGCGACGGGGGAGGGTAAGCAGTACTTC	CASTATGEGKQYF
.	TRBJ2-2	TRBV5-1	TRBD1	TGCGCCAGCACTTTACAGGGGGCATGGACCGGGGAGCCGTTTTTT	CASTLQGAWTGEPFF
.	TRBJ2-2	TRBV7-9	TRBD2	TGTGCCAGCAGTTCCCCGGGGGGAGCGGGGAAGTTGAACACCGGGGAGCTGTTTTTT	CASSSPGGAGKLNTGELFF
.	TRBJ1-1	TRBV10-3	TRBD1	TGTGCCATCAGTGGGACAGGGGGCACTGAAGCTTTCTTT	CAISGTGGTEAFF
.	TRBJ1-1	TRBV19	.	TGTGCCAGTAGTACCACCCCCGGACAAAGAAACACTGAAGCTTTCTTT	CASSTTPGQRNTEAFF